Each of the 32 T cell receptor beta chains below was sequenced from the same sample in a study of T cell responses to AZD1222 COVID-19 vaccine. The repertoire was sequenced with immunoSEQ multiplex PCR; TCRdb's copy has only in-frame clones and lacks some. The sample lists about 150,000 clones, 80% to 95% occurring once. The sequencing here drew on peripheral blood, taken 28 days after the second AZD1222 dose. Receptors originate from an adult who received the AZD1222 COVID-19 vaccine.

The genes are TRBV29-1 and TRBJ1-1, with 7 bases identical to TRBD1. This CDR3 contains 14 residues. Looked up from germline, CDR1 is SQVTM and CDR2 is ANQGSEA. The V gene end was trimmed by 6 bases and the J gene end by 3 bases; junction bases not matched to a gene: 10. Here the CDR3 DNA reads TGCAGCGTGGCAGGGGGATTTTCAGACACTGAAGCTTTCTTT. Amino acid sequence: CSVAGGFSDTEAFF. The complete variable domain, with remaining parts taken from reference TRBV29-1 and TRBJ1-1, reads SAVISQKPSRDICQRGTSLTIQCQVDSQVTMMFWYRQQPGQSLTLIATANQGSEATYESGFVIDKFPISRPNLTFSTLTVSNMSPEDSSIYLCSVAGGFSDTEAFFGQGTRLTVV.

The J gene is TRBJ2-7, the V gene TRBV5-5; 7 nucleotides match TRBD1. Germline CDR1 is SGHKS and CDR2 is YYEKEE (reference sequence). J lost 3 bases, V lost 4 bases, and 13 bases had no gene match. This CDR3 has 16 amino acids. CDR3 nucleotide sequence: TGTGCCAGCAGCCCGGGACAGTCACGGGCAATCTACGAGCAGTACTTC. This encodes CASSPGQSRAIYEQYF.

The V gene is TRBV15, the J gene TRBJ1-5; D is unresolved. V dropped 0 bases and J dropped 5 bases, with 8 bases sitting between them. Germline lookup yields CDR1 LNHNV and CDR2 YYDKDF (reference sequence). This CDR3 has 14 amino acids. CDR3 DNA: TGTGCCACCAGCAGAGATCTTACGGATCAGCCCCAGCATTTT. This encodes CATSRDLTDQPQHF. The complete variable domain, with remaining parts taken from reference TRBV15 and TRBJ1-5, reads DAMVIQNPRYQVTQFGKPVTLSCSQTLNHNVMYWYQQKSSQAPKLLFHYYDKDFNNEADTPDNFQSRRPNTSFCFLDIRSPGLGDTAMYLCATSRDLTDQPQHFGDGTRLSIL.

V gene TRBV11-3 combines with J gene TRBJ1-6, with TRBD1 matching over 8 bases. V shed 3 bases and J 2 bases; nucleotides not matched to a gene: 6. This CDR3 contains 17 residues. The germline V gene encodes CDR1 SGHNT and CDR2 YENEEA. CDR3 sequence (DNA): TGTGCCAGCAGCTTCAAGGCGGGACAGGCCTATAATTCACCCCTCCACTTT. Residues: CASSFKAGQAYNSPLHF.

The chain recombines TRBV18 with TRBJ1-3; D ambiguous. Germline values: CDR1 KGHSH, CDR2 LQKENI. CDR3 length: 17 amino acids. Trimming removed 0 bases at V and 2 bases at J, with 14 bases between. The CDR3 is CASSPPTGRSTGNTIYF. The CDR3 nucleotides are TGTGCCAGCTCACCACCCACGGGGAGGAGTACTGGAAACACCATATATTTT.

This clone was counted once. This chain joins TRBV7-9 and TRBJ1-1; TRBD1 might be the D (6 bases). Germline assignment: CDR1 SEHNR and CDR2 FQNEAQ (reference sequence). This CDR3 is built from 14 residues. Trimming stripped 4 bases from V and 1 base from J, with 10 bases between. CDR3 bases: TGTGCCAGCAGCTCGGACAGCACGAACACTGAAGCTTTCTTT. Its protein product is CASSSDSTNTEAFF.

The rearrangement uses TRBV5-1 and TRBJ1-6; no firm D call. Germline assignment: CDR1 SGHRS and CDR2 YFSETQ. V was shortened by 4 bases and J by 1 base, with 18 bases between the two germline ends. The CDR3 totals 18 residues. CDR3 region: CASSPEGSGRSYNSPLHF. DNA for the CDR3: TGCGCCAGCAGCCCCGAAGGGTCTGGACGTTCCTATAATTCACCCCTCCACTTT.

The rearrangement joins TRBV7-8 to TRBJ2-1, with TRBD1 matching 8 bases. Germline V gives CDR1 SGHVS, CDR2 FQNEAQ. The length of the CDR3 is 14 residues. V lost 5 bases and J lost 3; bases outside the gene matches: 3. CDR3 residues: CASSITGGYNEQFF. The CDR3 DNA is TGTGCCAGCAGCATAACAGGGGGCTACAATGAGCAGTTCTTC. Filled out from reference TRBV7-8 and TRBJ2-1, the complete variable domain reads GAGVSQSPRYKVAKRGQDVALRCDPISGHVSLFWYQQALGQGPEFLTYFQNEAQLDKSGLPSDRFFAERPEGSVSTLKIQRTQQEDSAVYLCASSITGGYNEQFFGPGTRLTVL.

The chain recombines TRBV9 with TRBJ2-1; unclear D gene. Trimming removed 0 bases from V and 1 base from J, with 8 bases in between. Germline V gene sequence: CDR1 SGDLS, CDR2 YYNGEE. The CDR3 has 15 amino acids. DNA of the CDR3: TGTGCCAGCAGCGTAGCACAGCCTTCCTACAATGAGCAGTTCTTC. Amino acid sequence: CASSVAQPSYNEQFF.

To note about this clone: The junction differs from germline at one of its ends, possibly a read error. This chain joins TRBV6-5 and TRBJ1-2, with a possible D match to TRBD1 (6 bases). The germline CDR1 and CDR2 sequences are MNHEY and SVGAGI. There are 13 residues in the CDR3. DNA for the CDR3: TGTGCCAGCAGTGACTCAGGGACACCGGCGGGCACCTTC. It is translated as CASSDSGTPAGTF.

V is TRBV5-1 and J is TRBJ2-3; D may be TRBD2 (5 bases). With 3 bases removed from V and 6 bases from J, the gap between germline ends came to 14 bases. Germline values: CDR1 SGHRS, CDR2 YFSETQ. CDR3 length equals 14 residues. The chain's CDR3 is CASSYMAPGDTQYF. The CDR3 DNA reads TGCGCCAGCAGCTATATGGCCCCGGGGGATACGCAGTATTTT.

CDR3 DNA sequence: TGCAGCGTTAAAAAAGTTGAGCAGTTCTTC. Translated, it gives CSVKKVEQFF. The chain has TRBV29-1 and TRBJ2-1; D is undetermined. V was clipped by 5 bases and J by 9 bases, with 8 bases between them. This CDR3 is 10 amino acids long. CDR1 SQVTM and CDR2 ANQGSEA come from the germline V gene.

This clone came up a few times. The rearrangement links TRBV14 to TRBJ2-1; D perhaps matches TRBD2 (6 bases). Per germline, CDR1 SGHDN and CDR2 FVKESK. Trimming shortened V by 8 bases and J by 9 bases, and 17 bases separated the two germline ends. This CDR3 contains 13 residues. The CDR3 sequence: CASGFYFGSEQFF. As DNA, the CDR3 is TGTGCCAGCGGATTTTATTTCGGGAGTGAGCAGTTCTTC.

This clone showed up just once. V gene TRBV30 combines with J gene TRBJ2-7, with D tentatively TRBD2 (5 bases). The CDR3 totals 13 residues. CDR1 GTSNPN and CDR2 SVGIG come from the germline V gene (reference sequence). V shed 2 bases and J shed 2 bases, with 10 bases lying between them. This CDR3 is CAWSLGAPYEQYF. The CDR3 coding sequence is TGTGCCTGGAGTTTGGGAGCTCCCTACGAGCAGTACTTC.

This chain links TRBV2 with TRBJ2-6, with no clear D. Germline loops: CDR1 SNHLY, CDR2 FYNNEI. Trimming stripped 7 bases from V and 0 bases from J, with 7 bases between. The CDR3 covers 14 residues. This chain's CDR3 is CASKADSGANVLTF. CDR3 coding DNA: TGTGCCAGCAAGGCGGACTCTGGGGCCAACGTCCTGACTTTC.

The CDR3 coding sequence is TGTGCCAGCAGTTTAGCCGCGGAAAATCAGCCCCAGCATTTT. It codes for CASSLAAENQPQHF. The chain has TRBV28 and TRBJ1-5; D is undetermined. Germline CDR1 is MDHEN and CDR2 is SYDVKM. The CDR3 sequence is 14 residues long. The V and J ends lost 2 bases and 4 bases respectively, with 9 bases between them. Based on the CDR3 plus reference TRBV28 and TRBJ1-5, the full variable domain is DVKVTQSSRYLVKRTGEKVFLECVQDMDHENMFWYRQDPGLGLRLIYFSYDVKMKEKGDIPEGYSVSREKKERFSLILESASTNQTSMYLCASSLAAENQPQHFGDGTRLSIL.

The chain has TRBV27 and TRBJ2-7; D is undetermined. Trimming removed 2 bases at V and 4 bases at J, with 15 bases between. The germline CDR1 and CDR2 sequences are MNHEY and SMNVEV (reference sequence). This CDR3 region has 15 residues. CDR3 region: CASSLMAAQPYEQYF. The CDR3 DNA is TGTGCCAGCAGTTTAATGGCGGCACAGCCTTACGAGCAGTACTTC.

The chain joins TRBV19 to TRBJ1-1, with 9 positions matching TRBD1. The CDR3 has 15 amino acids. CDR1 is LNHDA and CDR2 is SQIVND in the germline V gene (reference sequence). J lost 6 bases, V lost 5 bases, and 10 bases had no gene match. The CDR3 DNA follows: TGTGCCAGTAGTGCCCAACAGGGGGCGATTGCTGAAGCTTTCTTT. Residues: CASSAQQGAIAEAFF.

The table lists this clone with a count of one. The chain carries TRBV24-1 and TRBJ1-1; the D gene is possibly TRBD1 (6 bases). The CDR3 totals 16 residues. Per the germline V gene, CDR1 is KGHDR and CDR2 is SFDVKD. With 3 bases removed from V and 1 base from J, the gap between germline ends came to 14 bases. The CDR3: CATSDGGLGGNTEAFF. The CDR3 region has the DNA TGTGCCACCAGTGATGGGGGGCTAGGGGGGAACACTGAAGCTTTCTTT.

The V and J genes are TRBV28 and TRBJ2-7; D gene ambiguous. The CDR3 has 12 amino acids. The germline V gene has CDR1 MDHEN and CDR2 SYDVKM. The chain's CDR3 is CAAGRQSYEQYF. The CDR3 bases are TGTGCGGCTGGGCGGCAATCCTACGAGCAGTACTTC.

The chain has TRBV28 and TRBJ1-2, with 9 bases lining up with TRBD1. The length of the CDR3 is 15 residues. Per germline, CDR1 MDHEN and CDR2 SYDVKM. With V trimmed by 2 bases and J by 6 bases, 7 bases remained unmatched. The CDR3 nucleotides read TGTGCCAGCAGTTTAGGGGGACAGGGCTCCAATGGCTACACCTTC. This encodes CASSLGGQGSNGYTF.

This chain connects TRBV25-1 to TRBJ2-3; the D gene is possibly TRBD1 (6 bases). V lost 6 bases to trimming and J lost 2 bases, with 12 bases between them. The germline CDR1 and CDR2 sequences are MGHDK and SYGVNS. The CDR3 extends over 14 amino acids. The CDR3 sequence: CASSDRRLTDTQYF. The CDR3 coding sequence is TGTGCCAGCAGCGACAGGCGGCTCACAGATACGCAGTATTTT.

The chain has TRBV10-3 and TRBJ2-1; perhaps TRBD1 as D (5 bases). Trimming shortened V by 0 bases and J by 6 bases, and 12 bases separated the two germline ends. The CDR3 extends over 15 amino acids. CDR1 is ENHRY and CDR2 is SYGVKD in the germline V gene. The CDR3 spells CAISESGVPGNEQFF. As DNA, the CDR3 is TGTGCCATCAGTGAGTCAGGGGTCCCGGGCAATGAGCAGTTCTTC.

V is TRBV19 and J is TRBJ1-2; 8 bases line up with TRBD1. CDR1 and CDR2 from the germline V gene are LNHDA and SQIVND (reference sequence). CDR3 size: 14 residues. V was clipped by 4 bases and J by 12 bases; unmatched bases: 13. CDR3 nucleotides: TGTGCCAGTAGTACCTTCCCACGGACAGGGACGCACACCTTC. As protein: CASSTFPRTGTHTF.

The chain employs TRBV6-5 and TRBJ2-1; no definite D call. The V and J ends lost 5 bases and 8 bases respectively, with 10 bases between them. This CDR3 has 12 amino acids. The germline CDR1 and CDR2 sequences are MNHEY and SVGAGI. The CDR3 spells CASSPAGYEQFF. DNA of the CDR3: TGTGCCAGCAGTCCCGCCGGGTATGAGCAGTTCTTC.

CDR3 sequence (DNA): TGTGCCAGCACCGGGGACAAGAGGTGTATTAACTATGGCTACACCTTC. Amino acid sequence: CASTGDKRCINYGYTF. This sequence joins TRBV9 and TRBJ1-2; possibly TRBD1 for D (6 bases). V was pared by 6 bases and J by 1 base, with 19 bases between. The CDR3 covers 16 residues. Germline V CDR1 and CDR2: SGDLS, YYNGEE.

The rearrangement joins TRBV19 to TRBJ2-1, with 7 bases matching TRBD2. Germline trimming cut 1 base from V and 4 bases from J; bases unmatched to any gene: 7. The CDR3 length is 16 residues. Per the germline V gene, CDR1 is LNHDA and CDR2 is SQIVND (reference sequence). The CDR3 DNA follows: TGTGCCAGTAGTATAGGGGGTAGCGGGCCTTACAATGAGCAGTTCTTC. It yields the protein CASSIGGSGPYNEQFF.

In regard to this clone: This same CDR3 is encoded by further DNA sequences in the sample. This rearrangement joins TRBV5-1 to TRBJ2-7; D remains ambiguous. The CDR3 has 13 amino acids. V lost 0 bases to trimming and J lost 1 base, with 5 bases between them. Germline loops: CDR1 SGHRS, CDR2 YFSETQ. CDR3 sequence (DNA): TGCGCCAGCAGCTTGGAGGTATCCTACGAGCAGTACTTC. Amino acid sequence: CASSLEVSYEQYF.

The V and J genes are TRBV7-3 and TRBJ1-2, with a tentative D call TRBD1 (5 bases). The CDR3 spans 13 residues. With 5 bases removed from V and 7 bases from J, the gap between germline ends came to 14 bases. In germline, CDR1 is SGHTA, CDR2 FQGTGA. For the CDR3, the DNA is TGTGCCAGCAGCCCCGGGGGTCGAGGTGGCTACACCTTC. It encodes CASSPGGRGGYTF.

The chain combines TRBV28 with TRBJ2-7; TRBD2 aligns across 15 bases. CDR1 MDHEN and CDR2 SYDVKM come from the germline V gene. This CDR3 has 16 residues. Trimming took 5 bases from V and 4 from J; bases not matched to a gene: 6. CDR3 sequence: CASSPGLAGGFYEQYF. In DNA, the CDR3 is TGTGCCAGCAGTCCTGGACTAGCGGGAGGGTTTTACGAGCAGTACTTC.

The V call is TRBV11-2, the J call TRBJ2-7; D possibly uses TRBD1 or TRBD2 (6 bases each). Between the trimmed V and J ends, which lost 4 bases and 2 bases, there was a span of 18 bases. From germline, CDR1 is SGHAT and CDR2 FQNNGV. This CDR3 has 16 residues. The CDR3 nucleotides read TGTGCCAGCAGCTCCCTAGGGGGGAGCGGCACCTACGAGCAGTACTTC. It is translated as CASSSLGGSGTYEQYF.

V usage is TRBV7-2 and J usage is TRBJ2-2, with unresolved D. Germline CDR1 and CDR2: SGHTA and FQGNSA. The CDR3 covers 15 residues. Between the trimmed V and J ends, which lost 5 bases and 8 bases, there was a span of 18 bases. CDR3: CASSQASNYPGELFF. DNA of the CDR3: TGTGCCAGCAGCCAGGCCTCGAATTATCCGGGGGAGCTGTTTTTT. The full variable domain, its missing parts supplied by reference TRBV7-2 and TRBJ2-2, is GAGVSQSPSNKVTEKGKDVELRCDPISGHTALYWYRQSLGQGLEFLIYFQGNSAPDKSGLPSDRFSAERTGGSVSTLTIQRTQQEDSAVYLCASSQASNYPGELFFGEGSRLTVL.